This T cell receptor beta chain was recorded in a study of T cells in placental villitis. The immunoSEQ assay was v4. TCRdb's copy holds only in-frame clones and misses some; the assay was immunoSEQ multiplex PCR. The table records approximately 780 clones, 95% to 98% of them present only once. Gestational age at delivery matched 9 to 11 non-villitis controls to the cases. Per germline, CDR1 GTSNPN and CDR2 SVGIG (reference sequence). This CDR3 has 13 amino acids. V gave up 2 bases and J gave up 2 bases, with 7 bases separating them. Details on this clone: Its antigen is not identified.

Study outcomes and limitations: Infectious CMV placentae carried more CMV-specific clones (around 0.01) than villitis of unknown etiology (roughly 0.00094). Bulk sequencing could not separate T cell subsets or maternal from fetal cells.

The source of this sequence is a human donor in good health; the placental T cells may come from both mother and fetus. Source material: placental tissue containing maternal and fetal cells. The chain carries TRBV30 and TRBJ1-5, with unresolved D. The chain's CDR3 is CAWSLGGNQPQHF. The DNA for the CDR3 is TGTGCCTGGAGTCTCGGAGGCAATCAGCCCCAGCATTTT.